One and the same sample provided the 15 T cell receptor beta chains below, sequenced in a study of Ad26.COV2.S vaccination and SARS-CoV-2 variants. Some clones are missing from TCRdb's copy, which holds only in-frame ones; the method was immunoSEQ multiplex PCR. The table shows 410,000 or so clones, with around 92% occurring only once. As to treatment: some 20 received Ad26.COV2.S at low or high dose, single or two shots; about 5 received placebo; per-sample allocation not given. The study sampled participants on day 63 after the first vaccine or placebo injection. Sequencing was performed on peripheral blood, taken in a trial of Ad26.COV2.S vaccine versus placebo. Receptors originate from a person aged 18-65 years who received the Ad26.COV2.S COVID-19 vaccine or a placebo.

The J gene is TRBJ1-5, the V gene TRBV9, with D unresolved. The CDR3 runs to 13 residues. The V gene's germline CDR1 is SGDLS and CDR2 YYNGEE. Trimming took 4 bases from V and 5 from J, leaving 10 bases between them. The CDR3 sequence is CASSPMSDQPQHF. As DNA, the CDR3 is TGTGCCAGCAGCCCCATGTCTGATCAGCCCCAGCATTTT.

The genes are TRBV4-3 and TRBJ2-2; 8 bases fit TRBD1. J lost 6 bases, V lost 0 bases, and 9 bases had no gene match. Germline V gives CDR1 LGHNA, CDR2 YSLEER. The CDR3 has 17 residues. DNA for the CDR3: TGCGCCAGCAGCCAAGATTTGACAGGGGTAATTGCCGGGGAGCTGTTTTTT. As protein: CASSQDLTGVIAGELFF.

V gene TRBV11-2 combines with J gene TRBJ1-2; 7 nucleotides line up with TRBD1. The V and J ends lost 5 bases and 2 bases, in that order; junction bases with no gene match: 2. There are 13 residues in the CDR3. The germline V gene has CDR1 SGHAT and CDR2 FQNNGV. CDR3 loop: CASSVGQNYGYTF. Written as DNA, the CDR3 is TGTGCCAGCAGCGTGGGACAGAACTATGGCTACACCTTC. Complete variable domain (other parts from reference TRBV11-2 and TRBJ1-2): EAGVAQSPRYKIIEKRQSVAFWCNPISGHATLYWYQQILGQGPKLLIQFQNNGVVDDSQLPKDRFSAERLKGVDSTLKIQPAKLEDSAVYLCASSVGQNYGYTFGSGTRLTVV.

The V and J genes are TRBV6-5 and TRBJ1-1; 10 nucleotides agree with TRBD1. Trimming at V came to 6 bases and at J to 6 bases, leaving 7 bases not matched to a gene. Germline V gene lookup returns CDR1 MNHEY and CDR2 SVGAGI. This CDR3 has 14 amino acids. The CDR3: CASRTGQGMAEAFF. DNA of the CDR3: TGTGCCAGCAGAACGGGACAGGGGATGGCTGAAGCTTTCTTT.

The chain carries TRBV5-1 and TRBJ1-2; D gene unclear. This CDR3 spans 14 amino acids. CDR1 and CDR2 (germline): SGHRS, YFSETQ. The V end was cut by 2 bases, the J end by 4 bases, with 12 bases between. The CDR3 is CASSLRLHLYGYTF. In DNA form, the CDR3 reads TGCGCCAGCAGCTTACGGCTCCACCTCTATGGCTACACCTTC.

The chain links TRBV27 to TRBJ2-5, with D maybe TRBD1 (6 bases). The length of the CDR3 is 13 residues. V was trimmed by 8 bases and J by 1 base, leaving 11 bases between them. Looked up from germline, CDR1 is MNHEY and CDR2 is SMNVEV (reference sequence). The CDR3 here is CASRGHLQETQYF. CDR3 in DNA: TGTGCCAGCCGGGGACACCTCCAAGAGACCCAGTACTTC.

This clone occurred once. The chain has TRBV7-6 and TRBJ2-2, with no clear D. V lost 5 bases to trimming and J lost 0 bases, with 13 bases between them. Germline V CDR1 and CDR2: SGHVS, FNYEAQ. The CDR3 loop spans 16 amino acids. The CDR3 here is CASSPRDRPNTGELFF. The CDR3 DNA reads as TGTGCCAGCAGCCCCCGCGACCGCCCGAACACCGGGGAGCTGTTTTTT.

DNA of the CDR3: TGTGCCTGGCCTTCAGGGTCCGGGGCCAACGTCCTGACTTTC. Amino acids: CAWPSGSGANVLTF. The genes are TRBV7-9 and TRBJ2-6; possibly TRBD1 for D (5 bases). The V end was cut by 11 bases, the J end by 4 bases, with 15 bases between. The CDR3 runs to 14 residues. Per germline, CDR1 SEHNR and CDR2 FQNEAQ (reference sequence). The full variable domain, its missing parts supplied by reference TRBV7-9 and TRBJ2-6, is DTGVSQNPRHKITKRGQNVTFRCDPISEHNRLYWYRQTLGQGPEFLTYFQNEAQLEKSRLLSDRFSAERPKGSFSTLEIQRTEQGDSAMYLCAWPSGSGANVLTFGAGSRLTVL.

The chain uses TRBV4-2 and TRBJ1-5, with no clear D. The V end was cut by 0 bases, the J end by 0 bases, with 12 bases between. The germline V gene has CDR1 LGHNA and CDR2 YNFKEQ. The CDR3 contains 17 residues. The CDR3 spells CASSQDSGRSSNQPQHF. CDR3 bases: TGTGCCAGCAGCCAAGATAGTGGCAGGTCTAGCAATCAGCCCCAGCATTTT.

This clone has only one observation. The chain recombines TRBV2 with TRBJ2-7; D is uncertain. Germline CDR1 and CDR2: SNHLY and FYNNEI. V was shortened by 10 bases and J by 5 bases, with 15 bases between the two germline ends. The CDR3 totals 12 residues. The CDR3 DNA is TGTGCCACCCTGGGGTGGGGAAACGAGCAGTACTTC. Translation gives CATLGWGNEQYF.

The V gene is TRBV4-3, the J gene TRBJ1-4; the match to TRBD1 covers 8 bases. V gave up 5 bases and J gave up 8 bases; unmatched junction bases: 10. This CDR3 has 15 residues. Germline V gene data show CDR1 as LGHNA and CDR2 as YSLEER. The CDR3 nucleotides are TGCGCCAGCAGCTCGAGGATACAGGGGGGAGAAAAACTGTTTTTT. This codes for CASSSRIQGGEKLFF.

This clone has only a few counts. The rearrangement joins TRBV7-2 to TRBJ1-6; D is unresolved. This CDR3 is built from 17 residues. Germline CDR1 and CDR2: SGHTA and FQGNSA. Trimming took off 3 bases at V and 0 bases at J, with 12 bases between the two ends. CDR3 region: CASSLDASASYNSPLHF. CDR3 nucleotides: TGTGCCAGCAGCTTGGATGCTTCGGCCTCCTATAATTCACCCCTCCACTTT.

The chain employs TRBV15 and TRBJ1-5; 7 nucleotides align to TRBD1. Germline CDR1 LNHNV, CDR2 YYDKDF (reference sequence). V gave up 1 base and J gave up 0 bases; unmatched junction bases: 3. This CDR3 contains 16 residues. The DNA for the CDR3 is TGTGCCACCAGCAGAGGAGACAGGGATAGCAATCAGCCCCAGCATTTT. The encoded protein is CATSRGDRDSNQPQHF.

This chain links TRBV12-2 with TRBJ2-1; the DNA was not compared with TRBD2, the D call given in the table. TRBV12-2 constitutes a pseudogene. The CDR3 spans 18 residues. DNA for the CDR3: TGTGCAAGTCGCTTAAGACTAGCGGGGGGCCGAGGGGTCGATGAGCAGTTCTTC. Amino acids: CASRLRLAGGRGVDEQFF.

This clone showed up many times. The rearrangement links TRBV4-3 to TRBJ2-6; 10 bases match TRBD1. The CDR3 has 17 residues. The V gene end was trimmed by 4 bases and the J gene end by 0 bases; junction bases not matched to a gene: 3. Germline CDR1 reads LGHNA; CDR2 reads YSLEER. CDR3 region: CASSLTGGLSGANVLTF. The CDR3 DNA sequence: TGCGCCAGCAGCCTGACAGGGGGCCTCTCTGGGGCCAACGTCCTGACTTTC.